This entry features one TCR beta chain sequence. Authors' methods: Nucleated cell counts were estimated from reference gene primer amplification. The assay was immunoSEQ multiplex PCR, and TCRdb's table has in-frame clones only and misses some. V and J calls plus clone size are reproduced from that table; the DNA served to infer D and trimming. The repertoire holds more than 95,000 clones, around nine tenths seen once, with more than 4.5% in the top ten. These data belong to a study of blood T cell repertoires in COVID-19. Study context: Samples of COVID-19 (acute and convalescent) were obtained from the United States, Italy and Spain. Sample material is recorded as cDNA or gDNA derived from T cells, B-cell-depleted T cells, or PBMCs.

The CDR3 length is 12 residues. V was clipped by 3 bases and J by 6 bases; unmatched bases: 2. In germline, CDR1 is LNHNV, CDR2 YYDKDF (reference sequence). The sequence was collected from a human donor in a cohort sampled during active COVID-19. The sequenced sample was peripheral blood. J is TRBJ2-7 and V is TRBV15; TRBD2 matches at 7 bases. The CDR3 coding sequence is TGTGCCACCAGCAGGTGGGGGGGCGAGCAGTACTTC. It encodes CATSRWGGEQYF.